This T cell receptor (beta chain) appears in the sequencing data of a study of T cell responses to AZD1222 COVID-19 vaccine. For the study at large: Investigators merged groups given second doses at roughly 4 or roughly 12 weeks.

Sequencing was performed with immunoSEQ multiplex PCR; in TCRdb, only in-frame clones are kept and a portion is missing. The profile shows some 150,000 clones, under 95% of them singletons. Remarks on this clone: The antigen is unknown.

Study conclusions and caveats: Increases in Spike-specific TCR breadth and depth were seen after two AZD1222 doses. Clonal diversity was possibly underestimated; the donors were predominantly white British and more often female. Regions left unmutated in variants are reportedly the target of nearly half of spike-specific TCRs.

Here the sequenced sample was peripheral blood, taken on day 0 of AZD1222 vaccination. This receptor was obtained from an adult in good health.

CDR3 nucleotides: TGTGCCAGCAGCTCGGGAGGGAACTATGGCTACACCTTC. As protein: CASSSGGNYGYTF. V and J are TRBV7-8 and TRBJ1-2; D gene unclear. Trimming removed 4 bases from V and 2 bases from J, with 8 bases in between. The CDR3 is 13 residues long. Germline V gene data show CDR1 as SGHVS and CDR2 as FQNEAQ.